This entry concerns a single TCR beta chain. Its antigen is currently unknown. The data originate from a study of T cell responses to AZD1222 COVID-19 vaccine. Findings and limits, study-wide: The number of AZD1222 recipients seropositive at baseline was only five to seven. Variant regions that are unmutated are reportedly the target of nearly half of spike-specific TCRs. White British ancestry dominated among donors, who included more females, and clonal diversity was possibly underestimated.

Clones were read by immunoSEQ multiplex PCR, and TCRdb kept only the in-frame ones, dropping some. The table shows 70,000 to 95,000 clones, with approximately 87% occurring only once. V shed 6 bases and J 5 bases; nucleotides not matched to a gene: 11. Looked up from germline, CDR1 is SGDLS and CDR2 is YYNGEE. The CDR3 covers 14 residues. The sequencing here drew on peripheral blood, taken on day 0 of MenACWY control vaccination. This rearrangement joins TRBV9 to TRBJ2-7; 7 bases line up with TRBD1. This clonotype was obtained from an adult in good health. The CDR3 protein is CASTRTGLRDEQYF. The CDR3, as DNA: TGTGCCAGCACCCGGACAGGCTTGAGGGACGAGCAGTACTTC.